The clone carrying this T cell receptor (beta chain) has just one count. The target antigen is unknown. One end of the junction varies from germline; a read error may be responsible. This record comes from a study of T cell responses to AZD1222 COVID-19 vaccine. Findings and limits, study-wide: Repertoires were obtained only post-peak T cell response. The study found vaccine-associated CD4 TCRs spanning spike, dominant at 160-218 and 743-854. Clonal diversity may have been underestimated in mostly white British donors.

TCRdb's copy holds only in-frame clones and misses some; the assay was immunoSEQ multiplex PCR. This table holds around 94,000 clones, roughly 84% found once. From germline, CDR1 is SSHAT and CDR2 FNYEAQ (reference sequence). The CDR3 spans 17 residues. The gene calls are TRBV7-7 and TRBJ2-5; 9 positions match TRBD2. The receptor was isolated from an adult in good health. This material consisted of peripheral blood, taken on day 0 of AZD1222 vaccination. The CDR3 region has the DNA TGTGCTAGCAGCTTAGGGTTAGCGGGAGCCCTCCAAGAGACCCAGTACTTC. This codes for CASSLGLAGALQETQYF. Full variable domain (outside the CDR3, taken from reference TRBV7-7 and TRBJ2-5): GAGVSQSPRYKVTKRGQDVTLRCDPISSHATLYWYQQALGQGPEFLTYFNYEAQPDKSGLPSDRFSAERPEGSISTLTIQRTEQRDSAMYRCASSLGLAGALQETQYFGPGTRLLVL.